The next 24 T cell receptor beta chains were all read from a single sample in a study of T cell changes during pregnancy in multiple sclerosis (dated by TCRdb to between 2019 and 2020). The method behind the library was the immunoSEQ multiplex PCR assay. TCRdb re-hosts the immuneACCESS table, in-frame sequences only. Its copies lack some clones; in the studies checked, an unresolved V gene accounts for under half of them, and the cause for the rest is not known. For this sample the table gives around 40,000 clones, of which roughly nine tenths were detected only once. The ten largest make up about 0.4% of the sample. This specimen consisted of CD4+ T cells from peripheral blood mononuclear cells, obtained in the second trimester of pregnancy. These receptor sequences come from a female donor with multiple sclerosis, enrolled in a pregnancy study.

V is TRBV7-2 and J is TRBJ1-1; 9 bases are a match to TRBD1. The germline CDR1 and CDR2 sequences are SGHTA and FQGNSA. Trimming at V came to 2 bases and at J to 5 bases, leaving 6 bases not matched to a gene. CDR3 length equals 15 residues. The CDR3 region has the DNA TGTGCCAGCAGCTTAATGACAGGGGGGGTGACTGAAGCTTTCTTT. This gives the protein CASSLMTGGVTEAFF. Based on the CDR3 plus reference TRBV7-2 and TRBJ1-1, the full variable domain is GAGVSQSPSNKVTEKGKDVELRCDPISGHTALYWYRQSLGQGLEFLIYFQGNSAPDKSGLPSDRFSAERTGGSVSTLTIQRTQQEDSAVYLCASSLMTGGVTEAFFGQGTRLTVV.

The chain employs TRBV10-3 and TRBJ2-7; the D gene is possibly TRBD2 (5 bases). CDR3 length: 15 residues. CDR1 and CDR2 (germline): ENHRY, SYGVKD. The V and J ends lost 7 bases and 0 bases respectively, with 16 bases between them. CDR3 sequence reads: CAITQRPDFSYEQYF. The CDR3 region has the DNA TGTGCCATCACCCAGCGGCCTGACTTCTCCTACGAGCAGTACTTC.

The V call is TRBV5-1, the J call TRBJ2-3; 11 nucleotides line up with TRBD2. The germline V gene has CDR1 SGHRS and CDR2 YFSETQ. The CDR3 covers 15 residues. The junction had 3 bases not matched to a gene; V was cut back by 4 bases and J by 2 bases. Written as DNA, the CDR3 is TGCGCCAGCAGCCGACTAGCGGGGATCACAGATACGCAGTATTTT. This gives the protein CASSRLAGITDTQYF.

This chain joins TRBV30 and TRBJ2-7; tentatively, D is TRBD1 (5 bases). Germline V CDR1 and CDR2: GTSNPN, SVGIG (reference sequence). There are 13 residues in the CDR3. Trimming took off 3 bases at V and 2 bases at J, with 11 bases between the two ends. This CDR3 reads CAWRGRVPYEQYF. In DNA form, the CDR3 reads TGTGCCTGGAGGGGGCGAGTTCCCTACGAGCAGTACTTC.

This rearrangement joins TRBV5-1 to TRBJ2-5, with D possibly being TRBD2 (8 bases). CDR3 length: 16 amino acids. V was trimmed by 0 bases and J by 5 bases, leaving 17 bases between them. In germline, CDR1 is SGHRS, CDR2 YFSETQ. The CDR3 coding sequence is TGCGCCAGCAGCTTGGCCGGGAGGGTACAGGGGGAGACCCAGTACTTC. Residues: CASSLAGRVQGETQYF.

The chain carries TRBV19 and TRBJ2-7; weak D call: TRBD1 (5 bases). This CDR3 is 13 amino acids long. Deletions cut 6 bases from V and 3 bases from J, with 12 bases between. Germline loops: CDR1 LNHDA, CDR2 SQIVND (reference sequence). The CDR3 DNA is TGTGCCAGTAGCACAGGCGATCACTACGAGCAGTACTTC. Its protein product is CASSTGDHYEQYF.

This clone has only one observation. This rearrangement joins TRBV13 to TRBJ2-2, with D unclear. Germline assignment: CDR1 PRHDT and CDR2 FYEKMQ (reference sequence). There are 13 residues in the CDR3. Trimming took 5 bases from V and 3 from J, leaving 7 bases between them. CDR3 amino acids: CASSPPYTGELFF. The CDR3 DNA reads TGTGCCAGCAGCCCTCCCTACACCGGGGAGCTGTTTTTT. Complete variable domain (other parts from reference TRBV13 and TRBJ2-2): AAGVIQSPRHLIKEKRETATLKCYPIPRHDTVYWYQQGPGQDPQFLISFYEKMQSDKGSIPDRFSAQQFSDYHSELNMSSLELGDSALYFCASSPPYTGELFFGEGSRLTVL.

V is TRBV5-4 and J is TRBJ2-2; 9 positions match TRBD1. Germline V gives CDR1 SGHNT, CDR2 YYREEE (reference sequence). Trimming at V came to 6 bases and at J to 5 bases, leaving 8 bases not matched to a gene. This CDR3 spans 15 amino acids. DNA of the CDR3: TGTGCCAGCAACGGGGCTGGGACAGGGACCGGGGAGCTGTTTTTT. Protein product: CASNGAGTGTGELFF.

This chain connects TRBV27 to TRBJ1-2, with 10 bases that match TRBD1. V gave up 10 bases and J gave up 4 bases; unmatched junction bases: 9. The CDR3 has 14 amino acids. Germline V gene lookup returns CDR1 MNHEY and CDR2 SMNVEV (reference sequence). The CDR3 DNA is TGTGCCACAAGGACAGGGGGTCGTATCTATGGCTACACCTTC. It is translated as CATRTGGRIYGYTF.

The V and J genes are TRBV11-2 and TRBJ2-7; tentative D call: TRBD1 (6 bases). Per the germline V gene, CDR1 is SGHAT and CDR2 is FQNNGV. V shed 5 bases and J shed 3 bases, with 26 bases lying between them. The CDR3 extends over 18 amino acids. The CDR3 loop is CASSPISRDKNQIYEQYF. The CDR3 DNA reads TGTGCCAGCAGCCCCATTTCCCGGGACAAGAATCAAATCTACGAGCAGTACTTC.

This clone was seen just once. The CDR3 reads CASSSGDNEQFF. The CDR3 nucleotides are TGCGCCAGCAGCTCTGGAGATAATGAGCAGTTCTTC. The rearrangement links TRBV5-1 to TRBJ2-1; D gene unclear. Germline loops: CDR1 SGHRS, CDR2 YFSETQ. V lost 3 bases to trimming and J lost 7 bases, with 8 bases between them. This CDR3 is 12 amino acids long.

The chain is built from TRBV7-3 and TRBJ2-3; possibly TRBD2 for D (7 bases). The CDR3 totals 14 residues. V was pared by 5 bases and J by 11 bases, with 20 bases between. Germline V gene lookup returns CDR1 SGHTA and CDR2 FQGTGA. The CDR3 nucleotides are TGTGCCAGCAGCGGCGGCGGGGGCCCAACAATGCAGTATTTT. Protein sequence: CASSGGGGPTMQYF. The whole variable domain, remainder taken from reference TRBV7-3 and TRBJ2-3, is GAGVSQTPSNKVTEKGKYVELRCDPISGHTALYWYRQSLGQGPEFLIYFQGTGAADDSGLPNDRFFAVRPEGSVSTLKIQRTERGDSAVYLCASSGGGGPTMQYFGPGTRLTVL.

This clone was observed once. The chain has TRBV11-1 and TRBJ1-6; 9 bases are shared with TRBD1. The length of the CDR3 is 19 residues. V lost 5 bases, J lost 0 bases, and 11 bases stayed unmatched. Germline V gene lookup returns CDR1 SGHAT and CDR2 FQDESV (reference sequence). The CDR3 DNA reads as TGTGCCAGCAGCCTAACAGGGGGCGCGGGTGGCTCCTATAATTCACCCCTCCACTTT. It translates to CASSLTGGAGGSYNSPLHF.

This chain uses TRBV19 with TRBJ2-7; maybe TRBD2 (5 bases). CDR1 and CDR2 from the germline V gene are LNHDA and SQIVND (reference sequence). Between the trimmed V and J ends, which lost 5 bases and 0 bases, there was a span of 17 bases. This CDR3 has 16 amino acids. Here the CDR3 reads CASSSPGERGSYEQYF. CDR3 DNA sequence: TGTGCCAGTAGTTCACCCGGGGAACGGGGCTCCTACGAGCAGTACTTC. The variable domain in full, with the rest retrieved from reference TRBV19 and TRBJ2-7, is DGGITQSPKYLFRKEGQNVTLSCEQNLNHDAMYWYRQDPGQGLRLIYYSQIVNDFQKGDIAEGYSVSREKKESFPLTVTSAQKNPTAFYLCASSSPGERGSYEQYFGPGTRLTVT.

This chain links TRBV6-5 with TRBJ2-7; tentatively, D is TRBD1 (6 bases). The CDR3 runs to 12 residues. Per the germline V gene, CDR1 is MNHEY and CDR2 is SVGAGI. Trimming left V 4 bases short and J 3 bases short, with 7 bases between. In nucleotides, the CDR3 is TGTGCCAGCAGTTCGACAGGCTACGAGCAGTACTTC. Protein sequence: CASSSTGYEQYF.

This sequence joins TRBV6-6 and TRBJ1-2; 8 positions agree with TRBD1. This CDR3 spans 16 amino acids. V gave up 6 bases and J gave up 4 bases; unmatched junction bases: 13. From germline, CDR1 is MNHNY and CDR2 SVGAGI (reference sequence). The CDR3 region has the DNA TGTGCCAGCAGCAAAGGACAGGGCCCCACCTCCTATGGCTACACCTTC. Amino acid sequence: CASSKGQGPTSYGYTF.

The rearrangement uses TRBV7-2 and TRBJ2-7; TRBD1 matches at 7 bases. V gave up 5 bases and J gave up 2 bases; unmatched junction bases: 6. The length of the CDR3 is 14 residues. The germline V gene has CDR1 SGHTA and CDR2 FQGNSA. The CDR3 protein is CASSPRGQAYEQYF. Written as DNA, the CDR3 is TGTGCCAGCAGCCCCCGCGGACAGGCCTACGAGCAGTACTTC.

The CDR3 bases are TGTGCCAGCTCACCAGACGGGGGGCCCTCGAACACCGGGGAGCTGTTTTTT. This sequence encodes CASSPDGGPSNTGELFF. The rearrangement links TRBV18 to TRBJ2-2; maybe TRBD2 (7 bases). This CDR3 contains 17 residues. Deletions cut 2 bases from V and 0 bases from J, with 13 bases between. Germline CDR1 reads KGHSH; CDR2 reads LQKENI.

The V call is TRBV6-1, the J call TRBJ1-5; D may be TRBD1 (6 bases). V lost 2 bases to trimming and J lost 6 bases, with 23 bases between them. Looked up from germline, CDR1 is MNHNS and CDR2 is SASEGT. The CDR3 runs 18 residues. The CDR3 sequence is CASSERRGQPLFGQPQHF. The CDR3 DNA follows: TGTGCCAGCAGTGAAAGGAGAGGACAGCCCCTCTTTGGTCAGCCCCAGCATTTT.

The chain recombines TRBV19 with TRBJ2-7; no reliable D call. The CDR3 spans 15 residues. Trimming shortened V by 3 bases and J by 0 bases, and 12 bases separated the two germline ends. CDR1 LNHDA and CDR2 SQIVND come from the germline V gene (reference sequence). The CDR3 DNA sequence: TGTGCCAGTAGTATTTCGTGGAGTAGCTCCTACGAGCAGTACTTC. Translated, it gives CASSISWSSSYEQYF.

This sequence joins TRBV4-1 and TRBJ2-5; TRBD2 matches 10 bases. V was pared by 0 bases and J by 1 base, with 8 bases of the junction left unmatched. Germline lookup yields CDR1 MGHRA and CDR2 YSYEKL. The CDR3 consists of 18 residues. The CDR3 nucleotides read TGCGCCAGCAGCCAAGAAGGTCCTAGCGGGGGTTTCCAAGAGACCCAGTACTTC. Encoded protein: CASSQEGPSGGFQETQYF.

The chain recombines TRBV7-2 with TRBJ2-3, with 8 bases fitting TRBD1. CDR3 length equals 16 residues. CDR1 SGHTA and CDR2 FQGNSA come from the germline V gene. Losses at the gene ends were 3 bases for V and 1 base for J; bases not matched to a gene: 6. CDR3 protein: CASSFSGGRGTDTQYF. The CDR3 nucleotides read TGTGCCAGCAGCTTCTCAGGGGGCCGAGGCACAGATACGCAGTATTTT.

The chain joins TRBV4-3 to TRBJ1-6; D remains ambiguous. The CDR3 loop spans 15 amino acids. The germline V gene has CDR1 LGHNA and CDR2 YSLEER. V lost 1 base to trimming and J lost 5 bases, with 9 bases between them. This CDR3 is CASSQVIADNSPLHF. CDR3 sequence (DNA): TGCGCCAGCAGCCAAGTTATAGCGGATAATTCACCCCTCCACTTT.

As DNA, the CDR3 is TGCAGTGCTGCGGATTACGAGCAGTACTTC. Protein: CSAADYEQYF. The V call is TRBV20-1, the J call TRBJ2-7, with D unresolved. The CDR3 runs to 10 residues. V lost 5 bases to trimming and J lost 4 bases, with 6 bases between them. Germline-derived CDR1 and CDR2 are DFQATT and SNEGSKA (reference sequence).